This TCR beta chain was documented in a study of blood T cell repertoires in COVID-19. The data were produced by immunoSEQ multiplex PCR, yet TCRdb's version contains in-frame clones alone and is incomplete. The sample includes about 220,000 clones, more than 80% of them seen just once. CDR1 KGHDR and CDR2 SFDVKD come from the germline V gene. The J segment lost 5 bases and the V segment lost 0 bases, leaving 6 bases of the junction unmatched. The CDR3 runs to 16 residues. The specimen sequenced was PBMCs or T cells enriched from blood (not recorded which). The chain links TRBV24-1 to TRBJ2-3, with 8 positions matching TRBD2. This TCR came from a woman younger than 30 in a cohort exposed to, infected with or recovered from COVID-19 (not recorded which). CDR3 DNA sequence: TGTGCCACCAGTGATTTGCGAGCGGGGGAAGTAGATACGCAGTATTTT. Amino acid sequence: CATSDLRAGEVDTQYF.